Here is one T cell receptor beta chain with its context. Its antigen remains unknown. This CDR3 spans 13 amino acids. V was cut by 0 bases and J by 5 bases, with 8 bases left in between. Per germline, CDR1 SGHRS and CDR2 YFSETQ. Amplification used 60 Vbeta primers and 13 Jbeta primers. TCRdb keeps only in-frame clones here, not all; method: immunoSEQ multiplex PCR. The sample holds 75,000 to 90,000 clones, 78% seen once. This sample was included in a study of cytomegalovirus exposure and HLA in healthy donors. Study-wide results and limits: At a 0.05 false discovery rate, a later analysis found approximately 17,000 TCR beta sequences to be associated with HLA alleles. Near-uniform donor sequencing depth was presumed by presence/absence analyses. It is likely that the observed cluster of highly shared sequence variants was a sequencing artifact. Cytomegalovirus-associated TCR beta chains were listed, numbering approximately 150.

The TCR originated in a woman in her thirties or forties in good health and CMV-seropositive. The sample consisted of PBMCs. The V call is TRBV5-1, the J call TRBJ1-2; D call uncertain. The CDR3 loop is CASSLEAAYGYTF. The CDR3 nucleotides are TGCGCCAGCAGCTTGGAGGCGGCTTATGGCTACACCTTC.